What follows are 27 T cell receptor beta chains derived from one specimen sequenced in a study of cytomegalovirus exposure and HLA in healthy donors. The PCR had 60 Vbeta and 13 Jbeta primers. Measured with immunoSEQ multiplex PCR; TCRdb has only the in-frame clones, and not every one. Among about 64,000 clones, 85% were seen once, and the ten largest hold approximately 12%. Sequenced: PBMCs. These receptors all come from a female donor in good health and CMV-seronegative.

This chain connects TRBV7-6 to TRBJ1-1, with TRBD1 matching over 7 bases. V lost 5 bases and J lost 3; bases outside the gene matches: 6. The CDR3 covers 14 residues. CDR1 and CDR2 (germline): SGHVS, FNYEAQ. The CDR3 DNA follows: TGTGCCAGCAGCCTTGGACAGGCGTACACTGAAGCTTTCTTT. It yields the protein CASSLGQAYTEAFF.

V is TRBV5-4 and J is TRBJ2-5; 14 bases agree with TRBD2. The CDR3 is 16 residues long. The ends lost 4 bases at V and 4 bases at J; junction bases unmatched: 6. In germline, CDR1 is SGHNT, CDR2 YYREEE (reference sequence). The CDR3 spells CASSLGLAGVPETQYF. The CDR3, as DNA: TGTGCCAGCAGCCTGGGACTAGCGGGAGTGCCAGAGACCCAGTACTTC.

Details on this clone: One junction end disagrees with the germline gene, perhaps due to a read error. The CDR3 nucleotides are TGTGCTAGCAGCTTATCAGATATAAGCACAGATACGCAGTATTTT. Amino acids: CASSLSDISTDTQYF. V is TRBV7-7 and J is TRBJ2-3, with D unresolved. The germline V gene encodes CDR1 SSHAT and CDR2 FNYEAQ (reference sequence). CDR3 length: 15 residues.

The gene calls are TRBV7-9 and TRBJ1-2, with D perhaps matching TRBD1 (6 bases). Germline loops: CDR1 SEHNR, CDR2 FQNEAQ (reference sequence). The CDR3 length is 13 residues. Trimming took 6 bases from V and 5 from J, leaving 13 bases between them. The CDR3 nucleotides read TGTGCCAGCAGTCCGGACAGAGAGTATGGCTACACCTTC. Translated, it gives CASSPDREYGYTF.

The gene calls are TRBV6-5 and TRBJ1-5; 8 bases are shared with TRBD1. This CDR3 has 15 residues. V dropped 2 bases and J dropped 7; count of bases not matched to a gene: 7. From germline, CDR1 is MNHEY and CDR2 SVGAGI. CDR3 sequence: CASSYSAGGRQPQHF. The CDR3, as DNA: TGTGCCAGCAGTTACAGTGCAGGGGGCCGCCAGCCCCAGCATTTT.

The genes are TRBV11-2 and TRBJ2-7, with D maybe TRBD2 (6 bases). The germline V and J ends were trimmed by 3 bases and 2 bases, with 11 bases remaining between them. CDR3 length: 14 amino acids. Germline CDR1 is SGHAT and CDR2 is FQNNGV. CDR3 amino acids: CASSLMGGPYEQYF. CDR3 DNA: TGTGCCAGCAGCTTGATGGGAGGTCCCTACGAGCAGTACTTC.

J is TRBJ2-7 and V is TRBV9, with 7 bases aligning to TRBD1. With V trimmed by 3 bases and J by 2 bases, 5 bases remained unmatched. The germline V gene encodes CDR1 SGDLS and CDR2 YYNGEE. CDR3 length: 14 amino acids. CDR3 sequence (DNA): TGTGCCAGCAGCGCCGGGACAGCAACCTACGAGCAGTACTTC. This codes for CASSAGTATYEQYF.

J is TRBJ2-5 and V is TRBV4-3; TRBD2 matches at 7 bases. From germline, CDR1 is LGHNA and CDR2 YSLEER. This CDR3 contains 14 residues. V was pared by 1 base and J by 14 bases, with 13 bases of the junction left unmatched. The CDR3 here is CASSQVSSGEPIYF. Written as DNA, the CDR3 is TGCGCCAGCAGCCAAGTCTCTAGCGGTGAACCCATATACTTC.

This rearrangement joins TRBV13 to TRBJ1-5; TRBD1 agrees at 7 bases. J lost 5 bases, V lost 6 bases, and 1 base had no gene match. The CDR3 runs 12 residues. CDR1 and CDR2 (germline): PRHDT, FYEKMQ (reference sequence). CDR3 protein: CASSQGDQPQHF. CDR3 DNA: TGTGCCAGCAGTCAGGGGGATCAGCCCCAGCATTTT. The full variable domain, its missing parts supplied by reference TRBV13 and TRBJ1-5, is AAGVIQSPRHLIKEKRETATLKCYPIPRHDTVYWYQQGPGQDPQFLISFYEKMQSDKGSIPDRFSAQQFSDYHSELNMSSLELGDSALYFCASSQGDQPQHFGDGTRLSIL.

The chain employs TRBV19 and TRBJ2-1; D perhaps matches TRBD2 (6 bases). This CDR3 has 11 amino acids. With 10 bases removed from V and 7 bases from J, the gap between germline ends came to 11 bases. Per germline, CDR1 LNHDA and CDR2 SQIVND (reference sequence). DNA for the CDR3: TGTGCCACCCTTAGCGGAAATGAGCAGTTCTTC. As protein: CATLSGNEQFF.

V and J are TRBV18 and TRBJ2-3; maybe TRBD1 (5 bases). Germline lookup yields CDR1 KGHSH and CDR2 LQKENI. This CDR3 has 15 residues. Trimming removed 3 bases from V and 2 bases from J, with 12 bases in between. The CDR3 sequence is CASSPSQGNTDTQYF. CDR3 nucleotides: TGTGCCAGCTCACCGTCTCAGGGAAACACAGATACGCAGTATTTT.

The V gene is TRBV2, the J gene TRBJ1-4; 7 positions match TRBD1. The CDR3 has 15 amino acids. With 4 bases clipped from V and 3 bases from J, the junction kept 5 bases outside the gene matches. CDR1 and CDR2 (germline): SNHLY, FYNNEI. CDR3 sequence reads: CASSATGNANEKLFF. CDR3 nucleotides: TGTGCCAGCAGTGCGACAGGGAATGCTAATGAAAAACTGTTTTTT.

The rearrangement uses TRBV6-6 and TRBJ1-1, with 8 bases matching TRBD1. With V trimmed by 6 bases and J by 0 bases, 9 bases remained unmatched. The CDR3 sequence is 16 residues long. Germline V gene lookup returns CDR1 MNHNY and CDR2 SVGAGI (reference sequence). CDR3 nucleotides: TGTGCCAGCAGCTCCGGGACAGGAATAATGAACACTGAAGCTTTCTTT. It encodes CASSSGTGIMNTEAFF.

This chain connects TRBV7-2 to TRBJ2-1, with 12 bases identical to TRBD2. Germline CDR1 SGHTA, CDR2 FQGNSA. V lost 7 bases to trimming and J lost 0 bases; unmatched junction nucleotides: 7. This CDR3 has 17 residues. The CDR3 spells CASIWTSGESSYNEQFF. Written as DNA, the CDR3 is TGTGCCAGCATCTGGACTAGCGGGGAAAGCTCCTACAATGAGCAGTTCTTC.

In DNA, the CDR3 is TGTGCCAGCAGCTTAATCGGCCTAGCGGGGCTCACCGGGGAGCTGTTTTTT. The encoded protein is CASSLIGLAGLTGELFF. The chain employs TRBV7-3 and TRBJ2-2; 9 nucleotides align to TRBD2. CDR3 length: 17 amino acids. V was clipped by 1 base and J by 4 bases; unmatched bases: 7. CDR1 is SGHTA and CDR2 is FQGTGA in the germline V gene. Looking up the rest from reference TRBV7-3 and TRBJ2-2 gives the full variable domain: GAGVSQTPSNKVTEKGKYVELRCDPISGHTALYWYRQSLGQGPEFLIYFQGTGAADDSGLPNDRFFAVRPEGSVSTLKIQRTERGDSAVYLCASSLIGLAGLTGELFFGEGSRLTVL.

The chain employs TRBV7-3 and TRBJ2-3; tentatively, D is TRBD1 (5 bases). The germline CDR1 and CDR2 sequences are SGHTA and FQGTGA. V was cut by 3 bases and J by 6 bases, with 13 bases left in between. The CDR3 has 14 amino acids. CDR3 sequence (DNA): TGTGCCAGCAGCTTGGGGTTCCCAGGGGATACGCAGTATTTT. Amino acids: CASSLGFPGDTQYF.

V usage is TRBV11-1 and J usage is TRBJ2-3; possibly TRBD2 for D (6 bases). Germline assignment: CDR1 SGHAT and CDR2 FQDESV (reference sequence). Deletions cut 5 bases from V and 2 bases from J, with 14 bases between. The CDR3 length is 15 residues. The CDR3 protein is CASSAAGGNTDTQYF. For the CDR3, the DNA is TGTGCCAGCAGCGCCGCGGGCGGGAACACAGATACGCAGTATTTT.

The genes are TRBV5-6 and TRBJ2-4, with 9 positions matching TRBD2. Per germline, CDR1 SGHDT and CDR2 YYEEEE. Trimming at V came to 4 bases and at J to 8 bases, leaving 7 bases not matched to a gene. CDR3 length: 14 residues. CDR3 nucleotides: TGTGCCAGCAGCCGGCGGGGGGGGCAAGACATTCAGTACTTC. This translates into CASSRRGGQDIQYF.

This clone was seen only a few times. This chain joins TRBV5-1 and TRBJ2-7, with 8 bases identical to TRBD1. Germline V gene sequence: CDR1 SGHRS, CDR2 YFSETQ. This CDR3 is 12 amino acids long. V lost 4 bases and J lost 5; bases outside the gene matches: 2. The CDR3 region has the DNA TGCGCCAGCAGCCGGACAGGGCACGAGCAGTACTTC. Its translation is CASSRTGHEQYF.

This clone came up a few times. The rearrangement uses TRBV19 and TRBJ2-1, with a weak D call TRBD2 (5 bases). Germline CDR1 and CDR2: LNHDA and SQIVND (reference sequence). The CDR3 has 15 amino acids. Trimming removed 4 bases at V and 0 bases at J, with 10 bases between. The CDR3 DNA sequence: TGTGCCAGTAGTAACCTAGCAGCCTCCTACAATGAGCAGTTCTTC. Amino acids: CASSNLAASYNEQFF.

This rearrangement joins TRBV9 to TRBJ2-1; tentatively, D is TRBD2 (6 bases). The germline gives CDR1 SGDLS, CDR2 YYNGEE. Trimming stripped 1 base from V and 3 bases from J, with 11 bases between. The CDR3 contains 15 residues. The CDR3, as DNA: TGTGCCAGCAGCGTAAATGTAGCGGACTACAATGAGCAGTTCTTC. Protein: CASSVNVADYNEQFF.

The genes are TRBV4-3 and TRBJ2-3, with TRBD2 matching 7 bases. V gave up 4 bases and J gave up 0 bases; unmatched junction bases: 13. The CDR3 loop spans 18 amino acids. The germline CDR1 and CDR2 sequences are LGHNA and YSLEER. The DNA for the CDR3 is TGCGCCAGCAGCCGGGCGGCAGGGACTACGAAGAGCACAGATACGCAGTATTTT. Amino acid sequence: CASSRAAGTTKSTDTQYF.

This clone was counted only a few times. The gene calls are TRBV28 and TRBJ2-2, with a tentative D call TRBD1 (6 bases). V shed 6 bases and J shed 7 bases, with 18 bases lying between them. The CDR3 has 15 residues. From germline, CDR1 is MDHEN and CDR2 SYDVKM. This chain's CDR3 is CASRPRQVLNGELFF. DNA for the CDR3: TGTGCCAGCAGACCCCGACAGGTCCTAAACGGGGAGCTGTTTTTT.

This clone has more than one count but fewer than ten. V and J are TRBV5-4 and TRBJ2-7, with TRBD1 matching over 7 bases. Trimming at V came to 4 bases and at J to 4 bases, leaving 11 bases not matched to a gene. Germline V gene lookup returns CDR1 SGHNT and CDR2 YYREEE (reference sequence). The CDR3 contains 15 residues. CDR3 amino acids: CASSQGGPSYYEQYF. CDR3 coding DNA: TGTGCCAGCAGCCAAGGGGGCCCGAGCTATTACGAGCAGTACTTC.

The V gene is TRBV30, the J gene TRBJ1-5; no clear D. The ends were cut back, 1 base at V and 7 bases at J, with 11 bases in the middle. The CDR3 totals 13 residues. Looked up from germline, CDR1 is GTSNPN and CDR2 is SVGIG (reference sequence). The DNA of the CDR3 is TGTGCCTGGAGTGAACAAGGGAGGCAGCCCCAGCATTTT. Translating it yields CAWSEQGRQPQHF.

There are a few counts of this clone. The chain employs TRBV28 and TRBJ2-1; D unresolved. V dropped 1 base and J dropped 9 bases, with 7 bases sitting between them. Germline assignment: CDR1 MDHEN and CDR2 SYDVKM. The CDR3 contains 12 residues. The CDR3 reads CASSLSIGEQFF. The CDR3, as DNA: TGTGCCAGCAGTTTATCCATCGGTGAGCAGTTCTTC. Variable domain in full (rest from reference TRBV28 and TRBJ2-1): DVKVTQSSRYLVKRTGEKVFLECVQDMDHENMFWYRQDPGLGLRLIYFSYDVKMKEKGDIPEGYSVSREKKERFSLILESASTNQTSMYLCASSLSIGEQFFGPGTRLTVL.

This rearrangement joins TRBV27 to TRBJ2-3; possibly TRBD2 for D (6 bases). Germline loops: CDR1 MNHEY, CDR2 SMNVEV (reference sequence). The CDR3 is made up of 15 amino acids. V was shortened by 5 bases and J by 2 bases, with 14 bases between the two germline ends. CDR3 amino acids: CASSRSSAYTDTQYF. The CDR3 DNA is TGTGCCAGCAGTAGATCTAGCGCTTACACAGATACGCAGTATTTT.